This T cell receptor (beta chain) was retrieved from a study of T-cell reconstitution after alpha-beta-depleted transplantation in children. Study conclusions and caveats: T-cell counts and diversity were attributed mostly to newly produced T cells one year after transplant.

This CDR3 region has 16 residues. Trimming left V 4 bases short and J 3 bases short, with 17 bases between. Germline assignment: CDR1 SGHTA and CDR2 FQGNSA. This clonotype was detected ten times or more. The target antigen is unknown. Unique molecular identifiers featured in how the TCRbeta library was prepared. TCRdb recomputed calls from the PCR reads with MiXCR, one row per CDR3 protein. The sample carries tens of thousands of distinct CDR3 sequences, roughly 4.9% recorded once. This receptor was identified in a boy in the first two years of life who had a stem cell transplant for acute myeloid leukemia, so the T cells may come from the graft donor. The V call is TRBV7-2, the J call TRBJ2-3; perhaps TRBD2 as D (6 bases). This sample comprised PBMCs, mostly from graft donor cells, obtained 180 days after TCRalphabeta/CD19-depleted stem cell transplant. The CDR3 is CASSSIGGRVTDTQYF. Here the CDR3 DNA reads TGTGCCAGCAGCTCCATCGGGGGTCGAGTTACAGATACGCAGTATTTT. The variable domain in full, completed from reference TRBV7-2 and TRBJ2-3, reads GAGVSQSPSNKVTEKGKDVELRCDPISGHTALYWYRQSLGQGLEFLIYFQGNSAPDKSGLPSDRFSAERTGGSVSTLTIQRTQQEDSAVYLCASSSIGGRVTDTQYFGPGTRLTVL.